A selection of T cell receptor beta chains follows, all from one sample in a study of identifying expanded T cells in peripheral blood. The repertoire was sequenced with immunoSEQ multiplex PCR; TCRdb's copy has only in-frame clones and lacks some. The table lists some 97,000 clones, 80% to 90% of them singletons. The source material was blood. These receptors were collected from a person aged 18 to 75 in good health. CDR3s include the opening cysteine and the closing phenylalanine or tryptophan. Clone size is given for some rows only: seen once, a few or many times, or a class if the clone is expanded.

J gene: TRBJ1-5; clone size: NA; V gene: TRBV12-5; CDR3 protein: CASGSHSQPQHF
J gene: TRBJ2-7; clone size: NA; V gene: TRBV6-1; CDR3 protein: CASRTGDNSYEQYF
J gene: TRBJ1-5; clone size: NA; V gene: TRBV19; CDR3 protein: CASSINRDQPQHF
J gene: TRBJ2-7; clone size: few; V gene: TRBV6-5; CDR3 protein: CASSYSGQGWREQYF
J gene: TRBJ1-2; clone size: few; V gene: TRBV6-5; CDR3 protein: CASSYSRTDGYTF
J gene: TRBJ1-2; clone size: NA; V gene: TRBV19; CDR3 protein: CASTSEYGYTF
J gene: TRBJ1-1; clone size: NA; V gene: TRBV7-9; CDR3 protein: CASSFGDSRNTEAFF
J gene: TRBJ1-2; clone size: NA; V gene: TRBV27; CDR3 protein: CASSFGQGGGYTF
J gene: TRBJ2-7; clone size: few; V gene: TRBV2; CDR3 protein: CASSETGHEQYF
J gene: TRBJ1-2; clone size: NA; V gene: TRBV19; CDR3 protein: CASSVGTGYGYTF
J gene: TRBJ2-5; clone size: NA; V gene: TRBV5-4; CDR3 protein: CASSLGLAGQETQYF
J gene: TRBJ1-2; clone size: NA; V gene: TRBV15; CDR3 protein: CATSGNPEGGAHYGYTF
J gene: TRBJ2-1; clone size: NA; V gene: TRBV7-3; CDR3 protein: CASSFMGGPYNEQFF
J gene: TRBJ2-7; clone size: NA; V gene: TRBV6-6; CDR3 protein: CASSDSYEQYF
J gene: TRBJ1-2; clone size: NA; V gene: TRBV7-9; CDR3 protein: CASSPRGQDYGYTF
J gene: TRBJ2-5; clone size: NA; V gene: TRBV5-1; CDR3 protein: CASSRGTPRETQYF
J gene: TRBJ1-1; clone size: NA; V gene: TRBV18; CDR3 protein: CASFSGANTEAFF